This entry is about one T cell receptor (beta chain). What it binds is not known. Some clones are missing from TCRdb's copy, which holds only in-frame ones; the method was immunoSEQ multiplex PCR. The table shows over 100,000 clones, with about 90% occurring only once. Looked up from germline, CDR1 is LNHNV and CDR2 is YYDKDF (reference sequence). The V segment lost 2 bases and the J segment 6 bases; nucleotides outside the gene matches: 13. This CDR3 contains 16 residues. This specimen comes from a study of graft-versus-host responses after intestinal transplantation. For the study at large: Recipients got multivisceral, liver-intestinal, or isolated intestinal transplants. The recipients all started with anti-thymocyte globulin induction and then took tacrolimus and steroids for 3 to 4 years.

Study conclusions and caveats: Recipient marrow harbored GvH clones, some of which surfaced first in ileum or blood.

The V call is TRBV15, the J call TRBJ2-7; 7 positions agree with TRBD2. The material was unstimulated CD4+ T cells sorted from spleen or lymph node cells, obtained before intestinal transplant. The sequence was collected from a human donor who received an intestinal transplant. CDR3 sequence: CATSRRRVSGLGEQYF. For the CDR3, the DNA is TGTGCCACCAGCAGACGACGGGTTAGCGGGTTGGGCGAGCAGTACTTC.